This TCR beta chain emerged from a study of blood T cell repertoires in COVID-19. Seattle patients were enrolled during active infection and followed longitudinally. The J segment lost 7 bases and the V segment lost 3 bases, leaving 5 bases of the junction unmatched. Germline values: CDR1 ENHRY, CDR2 SYGVKD. This CDR3 has 14 amino acids. TCRdb keeps only in-frame clones here, not all; method: immunoSEQ multiplex PCR. The sample lists fewer than 200,000 clones, 70% to 90% seen once, with 6.5% to 9% in the top ten. The sequencing input was peripheral blood. This sequence originates from a woman of 80 years or more with COVID-19, enrolled during active disease. The genes are TRBV10-3 and TRBJ2-2; 7 positions match TRBD1. The CDR3 loop reads CAISEQGYGGELFF. CDR3 bases: TGTGCCATCAGTGAACAGGGGTATGGCGGGGAGCTGTTTTTT.